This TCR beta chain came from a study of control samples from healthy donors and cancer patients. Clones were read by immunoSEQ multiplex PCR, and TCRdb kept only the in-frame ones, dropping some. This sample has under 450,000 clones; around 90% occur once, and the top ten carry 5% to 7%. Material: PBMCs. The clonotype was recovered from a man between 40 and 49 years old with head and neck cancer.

This chain's CDR3 is CASSPFSGHEQYF. CDR3 nucleotide sequence: TGTGCCAGCAGCCCCTTCAGCGGTCACGAGCAGTACTTC. This rearrangement joins TRBV14 to TRBJ2-7; a possible D gene is TRBD2 (5 bases). CDR3 length: 13 amino acids. Trimming removed 4 bases at V and 5 bases at J, with 12 bases between. Looked up from germline, CDR1 is SGHDN and CDR2 is FVKESK.